The 22 T cell receptor beta chains reported below all come from one sample, sequenced in a study of early T cells in non-severe SARS-CoV-2 infection (dated by TCRdb to the early 2020s). Libraries came from 5' RACE. Sequencing was carried out with a NextSeq 500. TCRdb itself trimmed the public reads at Q25 with fastp, ran MiXCR and retained productive beta chains. Each entry is one CDR3 protein sequence, shown with its most common DNA and genes. In all, the sample holds around 61,000 distinct CDR3 sequences, and 8% to 11% of those were seen once. The ten top clones hold 6.5% of the sample. The sequenced sample consisted of whole blood. These receptors came from an adult who was a healthcare worker with PCR-confirmed SARS-CoV-2 infection or an uninfected control (not recorded which).

The table lists this clonotype with many counts. The CDR3 nucleotides are TGCGCCAGCAGCCAAGGGGCAGGCTACGAGCAGTACTTC. Translating gives CASSQGAGYEQYF. The V call is TRBV4-3, the J call TRBJ2-7; unclear D gene. The CDR3 has 13 residues. Germline V gives CDR1 LGHNA, CDR2 YSLEER. Trimming took off 1 base at V and 3 bases at J, with 7 bases between the two ends.

This clonotype was observed a handful of times. The J gene is TRBJ2-2, the V gene TRBV9; D is undetermined. The CDR3 has 15 residues. Germline V gene sequence: CDR1 SGDLS, CDR2 YYNGEE. Trimming left V 0 bases short and J 1 base short, with 7 bases between. The CDR3 sequence is CASSVVQKNTGELFF. CDR3 DNA: TGTGCCAGCAGCGTAGTTCAGAAGAACACCGGGGAGCTGTTTTTT. Complete variable domain (other parts from reference TRBV9 and TRBJ2-2): DSGVTQTPKHLITATGQRVTLRCSPRSGDLSVYWYQQSLDQGLQFLIQYYNGEERAKGNILERFSAQQFPDLHSELNLSSLELGDSALYFCASSVVQKNTGELFFGEGSRLTVL.

This clonotype was counted at least ten times. The chain employs TRBV25-1 and TRBJ2-5; no definite D call. Germline V lookup: CDR1 MGHDK, CDR2 SYGVNS. V was clipped by 1 base and J by 4 bases, with 4 bases between them. This CDR3 spans 12 amino acids. CDR3 sequence (DNA): TGTGCCAGCAGTGAATTTGGAGAGACCCAGTACTTC. This sequence encodes CASSEFGETQYF.

This clonotype turned up a few times. The chain combines TRBV5-1 with TRBJ2-5, with 8 bases matching TRBD2. The CDR3 has 16 residues. The germline CDR1 and CDR2 sequences are SGHRS and YFSETQ. V trimming: 4 bases; J trimming: 5 bases; junction bases outside the gene matches: 13. The CDR3 here is CASSLLEREREETQYF. In DNA form, the CDR3 reads TGCGCCAGCAGCCTTTTAGAGCGGGAGCGGGAGGAGACCCAGTACTTC.

The rearrangement links TRBV20-1 to TRBJ1-2; no definite D call. The germline CDR1 and CDR2 sequences are DFQATT and SNEGSKA (reference sequence). The CDR3 length is 13 residues. Trimming stripped 3 bases from V and 1 base from J, with 9 bases between. The CDR3 region has the DNA TGCAGTGCTAGGTGGCAGCTTAACTATGGCTACACCTTC. Translated, it gives CSARWQLNYGYTF.

The V and J genes are TRBV3-1 and TRBJ2-7, with no clear D. The germline V and J ends were trimmed by 3 bases and 2 bases, with 5 bases remaining between them. Germline V CDR1 and CDR2: LGHDT, YNNKEL (reference sequence). The CDR3 consists of 12 residues. Written as DNA, the CDR3 is TGTGCCAGCAGCCACAGAACCTACGAGCAGTACTTC. Translating gives CASSHRTYEQYF.

This clonotype was seen at least ten times. The chain carries TRBV5-4 and TRBJ2-1; no clear D. Per the germline V gene, CDR1 is SGHNT and CDR2 is YYREEE (reference sequence). V shed 4 bases and J shed 6 bases, with 14 bases lying between them. The CDR3 covers 14 residues. The CDR3 sequence: CASSPTEYSNEQFF. CDR3 in DNA: TGTGCCAGCAGCCCTACAGAATATTCCAATGAGCAGTTCTTC.

This clonotype was detected ten times or more. The chain employs TRBV7-8 and TRBJ2-4, with a tentative D call TRBD2 (5 bases). V was shortened by 5 bases and J by 5 bases, with 25 bases between the two germline ends. CDR1 is SGHVS, CDR2 FQNEAQ, per germline. This CDR3 contains 18 residues. CDR3 region: CASSPEAATLPFQNIQYF. For the CDR3, the DNA is TGTGCCAGCAGCCCAGAAGCGGCTACCCTTCCCTTTCAAAACATTCAGTACTTC.

This chain joins TRBV20-1 and TRBJ2-5; TRBD2 agrees at 8 bases. Germline V gene lookup returns CDR1 DFQATT and CDR2 SNEGSKA (reference sequence). The CDR3 totals 13 residues. V was pared by 7 bases and J by 1 base, with 5 bases of the junction left unmatched. CDR3 region: CSVAGHLQETQYF. Here the CDR3 DNA reads TGCAGTGTAGCGGGGCATCTCCAAGAGACCCAGTACTTC.

This clonotype was seen a few times. The chain is built from TRBV4-2 and TRBJ1-5, with D unclear. Germline values: CDR1 LGHNA, CDR2 YNFKEQ. Trimming shortened V by 0 bases and J by 2 bases, and 11 bases separated the two germline ends. The CDR3 runs 16 residues. The CDR3 bases are TGTGCCAGCAGCCAAGATAGGGCAGGCCGCAATCAGCCCCAGCATTTT. As protein: CASSQDRAGRNQPQHF.

The chain is built from TRBV20-1 and TRBJ2-5; D gene unclear. The germline V and J ends were trimmed by 0 bases and 7 bases, with 12 bases remaining between them. Germline V gives CDR1 DFQATT, CDR2 SNEGSKA (reference sequence). The CDR3 totals 13 residues. The CDR3 spells CSARDDNTGTQYF. In nucleotides, the CDR3 is TGCAGTGCTAGAGACGATAACACCGGGACCCAGTACTTC.

The V gene is TRBV7-9, the J gene TRBJ2-7; 7 positions match TRBD1. Unmatched junction bases numbered 6, after V lost 4 bases and J lost 6 bases. From germline, CDR1 is SEHNR and CDR2 FQNEAQ (reference sequence). The CDR3 extends over 13 amino acids. CDR3 residues: CASSWGQLGEQYF. DNA of the CDR3: TGTGCCAGCAGCTGGGGACAGCTGGGCGAGCAGTACTTC.

This clonotype occurred many times. J is TRBJ2-1 and V is TRBV3-1; D is perhaps TRBD2 (5 bases). V was trimmed by 3 bases and J by 4 bases, leaving 16 bases between them. The CDR3 consists of 16 residues. CDR1 is LGHDT, CDR2 YNNKEL, per germline (reference sequence). CDR3 nucleotides: TGTGCCAGCAGCCAGGATCGACTACTGGGGTACAATGAGCAGTTCTTC. Translated, it gives CASSQDRLLGYNEQFF.

This clonotype was found once. The V and J genes are TRBV6-4 and TRBJ2-7; D gene ambiguous. Deletions cut 3 bases from V and 1 base from J, with 13 bases between. The CDR3 has 15 amino acids. The germline V gene has CDR1 MRHNA and CDR2 SNTAGT. CDR3 sequence: CASSEQPGRSYEQYF. In DNA, the CDR3 is TGTGCCAGCAGTGAACAACCGGGCCGATCCTACGAGCAGTACTTC.

The gene calls are TRBV5-1 and TRBJ1-4, with D perhaps matching TRBD1 (6 bases). CDR1 is SGHRS, CDR2 YFSETQ, per germline. The CDR3 has 14 residues. Trimming took off 2 bases at V and 8 bases at J, with 13 bases between the two ends. CDR3 amino acids: CASSLQGFGEKLFF. In DNA form, the CDR3 reads TGCGCCAGCAGCTTACAGGGTTTCGGGGAAAAACTGTTTTTT.

This clonotype was observed many times. The gene calls are TRBV20-1 and TRBJ2-4; TRBD2 agrees at 9 bases. Germline loops: CDR1 DFQATT, CDR2 SNEGSKA (reference sequence). After removal of 5 bases from V and 5 bases from J, the junction contained 10 bases not matched to a gene. The CDR3 contains 15 residues. The DNA of the CDR3 is TGCAGTGCTTACCCCCGCGGGAGGGGGGAAAACATTCAGTACTTC. It yields the protein CSAYPRGRGENIQYF.

This clonotype was recorded at least ten times. The rearrangement uses TRBV2 and TRBJ1-2; no firm D call. Trimming removed 2 bases at V and 8 bases at J, with 12 bases between. Germline-derived CDR1 and CDR2 are SNHLY and FYNNEI. This CDR3 comprises 13 residues. For the CDR3, the DNA is TGTGCCAGCAGTGAACGCAGAACCGACGGCTACACCTTC. This sequence encodes CASSERRTDGYTF. The whole variable domain, remainder taken from reference TRBV2 and TRBJ1-2, is EPEVTQTPSHQVTQMGQEVILRCVPISNHLYFYWYRQILGQKVEFLVSFYNNEISEKSEIFDDQFSVERPDGSNFTLKIRSTKLEDSAMYFCASSERRTDGYTFGSGTRLTVV.

This clonotype came up a few times. The chain employs TRBV18 and TRBJ2-3; D gene ambiguous. Germline V lookup: CDR1 KGHSH, CDR2 LQKENI. This CDR3 has 11 residues. V was trimmed by 6 bases and J by 5 bases, leaving 6 bases between them. The CDR3 DNA reads as TGTGCCAGCTCCCCGGAAGATACGCAGTATTTT. This sequence encodes CASSPEDTQYF.

This clonotype was seen repeatedly, ten times or more. A much larger clonotype is one base distant, so this may be a read error. This chain joins TRBV24-1 and TRBJ1-3; 7 bases agree with TRBD1. CDR3 length equals 17 residues. V dropped 0 bases and J dropped 6; count of bases not matched to a gene: 10. CDR1 and CDR2 (germline): KGHDR, SFDVKD. In DNA form, the CDR3 reads TGTGCCACCAGTGATTTGAATAGGGACAGCCCTGAAAACACCATATATTTT. Protein product: CATSDLNRDSPENTIYF.

This clonotype was detected only a few times. The chain joins TRBV12-3 or TRBV12-4 to TRBJ2-2; D remains unclear. This CDR3 has 14 residues. With 1 base removed from V and 6 bases from J, the gap between germline ends came to 9 bases. The DNA of the CDR3 is TGTGCCAGCAGTTTAGAGCCCCTCGCCGGGGAGCTGTTTTTT. It yields the protein CASSLEPLAGELFF.

This clonotype was counted at least ten times. CDR3 coding DNA: TGTGCCAGCAGCTTGGACTCGGGAGGGAATGAGCAGTTCTTC. Translation gives CASSLDSGGNEQFF. This sequence joins TRBV5-4 and TRBJ2-1; 8 bases map to TRBD2. This CDR3 region has 14 residues. Trimming at V came to 0 bases and at J to 7 bases, leaving 3 bases not matched to a gene. The germline gives CDR1 SGHNT, CDR2 YYREEE (reference sequence).

CDR3 in DNA: TGCGCCAGCAGCTTAGAGACGAACACTGAAGCTTTCTTT. It specifies CASSLETNTEAFF. The chain is built from TRBV5-1 and TRBJ1-1, with no clear D. The V end was cut by 2 bases, the J end by 1 base, with 6 bases between. The CDR3 covers 13 residues. Germline CDR1 SGHRS, CDR2 YFSETQ. The whole variable domain, remainder taken from reference TRBV5-1 and TRBJ1-1, is KAGVTQTPRYLIKTRGQQVTLSCSPISGHRSVSWYQQTPGQGLQFLFEYFSETQRNKGNFPGRFSGRQFSNSRSEMNVSTLELGDSALYLCASSLETNTEAFFGQGTRLTVV.